This entry lists 7 T cell receptor beta chains sequenced from one sample in a study of Graves' ophthalmopathy and Graves' hyperthyroidism. RNA transcripts yielded amplified TCR beta CDR3 regions. Second-round multiplex PCR came after a first-round RT-PCR that employed HTBI primers. One entry per CDR3 protein results from TCRdb running MiXCR on the multiplex PCR reads. The data show hundreds of thousands of distinct CDR3 sequences, about 41% seen once. Material: peripheral blood. The source is an adult man with Graves' ophthalmopathy.

In regard to this clonotype: No conserved phenylalanine or tryptophan ends this CDR3, so it is likely a read error. V is TRBV4-1 and J is TRBJ1-3; D ambiguous. The CDR3 sequence is 11 residues long. Trimming stripped 5 bases from V and 9 bases from J, with 8 bases between. Germline assignment: CDR1 MGHRA and CDR2 YSYEKL. CDR3 residues: CASSAGVTIYL. The CDR3 DNA reads TGCGCCAGCAGCGCGGGTGTCACCATATATTTA.

V gene TRBV29-1 combines with J gene TRBJ2-7, with TRBD1 matching 10 bases. Germline lookup yields CDR1 SQVTM and CDR2 ANQGSEA. The CDR3 loop spans 12 amino acids. V was clipped by 6 bases and J by 3 bases; unmatched bases: 2. CDR3 region: CSVGQGIYEQYF. In DNA form, the CDR3 reads TGCAGCGTGGGACAGGGGATCTACGAGCAGTACTTC.

In regard to this clonotype: Likely a read error: the CDR3 ends without its conserved phenylalanine or tryptophan. The chain uses TRBV29-1 and TRBJ1-1; TRBD1 aligns across 9 bases. The CDR3 covers 13 residues. J gave up 4 bases and V 6 bases, and 6 bases lay outside the gene matches. Germline V lookup: CDR1 SQVTM, CDR2 ANQGSEA. The CDR3 is CSVRDRVGTEAFL. CDR3 DNA sequence: TGCAGCGTCCGGGACAGGGTAGGCACTGAAGCTTTCCTT.

This sequence joins TRBV7-9 and TRBJ2-5, with 8 bases that match TRBD1. The germline gives CDR1 SEHNR, CDR2 FQNEAQ (reference sequence). The junction had 2 bases not matched to a gene; V was cut back by 3 bases and J by 8 bases. The CDR3 extends over 12 amino acids. The CDR3 nucleotides are TGTGCCAGCAGCTTGGACAGGGCCACCCAGTACTTC. Encoded protein: CASSLDRATQYF. Combining the CDR3 with reference TRBV7-9 and TRBJ2-5 gives the whole variable domain DTGVSQNPRHKITKRGQNVTFRCDPISEHNRLYWYRQTLGQGPEFLTYFQNEAQLEKSRLLSDRFSAERPKGSFSTLEIQRTEQGDSAMYLCASSLDRATQYFGPGTRLLVL.

This clonotype appeared many times. CDR3 sequence: CSVEPPGARHEQYF. The DNA of the CDR3 is TGCAGCGTTGAGCCTCCGGGGGCGCGGCACGAGCAGTACTTC. The gene calls are TRBV29-1 and TRBJ2-7, with D perhaps TRBD1 or TRBD2 (6 bases each). Per germline, CDR1 SQVTM and CDR2 ANQGSEA. CDR3 length equals 14 residues. The V end was cut by 3 bases, the J end by 5 bases, with 17 bases between.

At least ten counts were recorded for this clonotype. The gene calls are TRBV24-1 and TRBJ1-1, with a tentative D call TRBD1 (6 bases). This CDR3 has 15 amino acids. Trimming removed 4 bases from V and 2 bases from J, with 13 bases in between. The germline V gene has CDR1 KGHDR and CDR2 SFDVKD. The CDR3 here is CATSDPEQGNTEAFF. The CDR3, as DNA: TGTGCCACCAGTGACCCGGAACAGGGAAACACTGAAGCTTTCTTT.

This chain uses TRBV7-9 with TRBJ2-5; a possible D gene is TRBD2 (7 bases). Between the trimmed V and J ends, which lost 3 bases and 1 base, there was a span of 15 bases. The CDR3 loop spans 16 amino acids. Germline V gene sequence: CDR1 SEHNR, CDR2 FQNEAQ (reference sequence). The chain's CDR3 is CASSLGAGGPQETQYF. The CDR3 region has the DNA TGTGCCAGCAGCTTGGGCGCCGGGGGGCCCCAAGAGACCCAGTACTTC.